The 8 T cell receptor beta chains below all came from one sample that was sequenced in a study of T cells in Graves' hyperthyroidism and ophthalmopathy. Amplified TCR beta CDR3 regions came from RNA transcripts. HTBI primers drove first-round RT-PCR of the TCR CDR3. TCRdb re-analysed the multiplex PCR reads in MiXCR, keeping a single row per CDR3 protein. This sample has about 540,000 distinct CDR3 sequences, with about 43% found just once. The sample consisted of peripheral blood or thyroid tissue (not recorded which). The receptors derive from a woman aged 18-29 years with Graves' hyperthyroidism.

This clonotype was counted many times. This chain uses TRBV5-5 with TRBJ1-1; 8 nucleotides match TRBD1. Germline V lookup: CDR1 SGHKS, CDR2 YYEKEE (reference sequence). After removal of 10 bases from V and 1 base from J, the junction contained 18 bases not matched to a gene. CDR3 length: 17 amino acids. CDR3 sequence: CACNPGQVSFGNTEAFF. CDR3 sequence (DNA): TGTGCCTGCAATCCGGGACAGGTATCATTTGGGAACACTGAAGCTTTCTTT.

In its sample, this clonotype was seen many times. The rearrangement links TRBV2 to TRBJ1-2; D may be TRBD1 (5 bases). The CDR3 runs to 13 residues. With 6 bases removed from V and 3 bases from J, the gap between germline ends came to 11 bases. Germline CDR1 SNHLY, CDR2 FYNNEI. The CDR3 DNA is TGTGCCAGCAGAAACGGGGACTACTATGGCTACACCTTC. The encoded protein is CASRNGDYYGYTF. The whole variable domain, filled in from reference TRBV2 and TRBJ1-2, reads EPEVTQTPSHQVTQMGQEVILRCVPISNHLYFYWYRQILGQKVEFLVSFYNNEISEKSEIFDDQFSVERPDGSNFTLKIRSTKLEDSAMYFCASRNGDYYGYTFGSGTRLTVV.

The CDR3 DNA reads as TGTGCCAGCAGCGAGACGCCGGGACGCCTTCAAGAGACCCAGTACTTC. It specifies CASSETPGRLQETQYF. The chain carries TRBV7-2 and TRBJ2-5; D possibly uses TRBD1 or TRBD2 (5 bases each). Germline CDR1 SGHTA, CDR2 FQGNSA. The CDR3 is 16 residues long. Between the trimmed V and J ends, which lost 5 bases and 2 bases, there was a span of 18 bases.

This clonotype appeared once. One base away lies a much larger clone, so this may be a sequencing read error. V and J are TRBV7-9 and TRBJ1-2, with D possibly being TRBD1 (5 bases). This CDR3 contains 14 residues. Germline V CDR1 and CDR2: SEHNR, FQNEAQ (reference sequence). V was clipped by 3 bases and J by 4 bases, with 12 bases between them. CDR3 sequence (DNA): TGTGCCAGCAGCTTCTCGGGGCATGTCTATGGCTACACCTTC. Its protein product is CASSFSGHVYGYTF. The whole variable domain, remainder taken from reference TRBV7-9 and TRBJ1-2, is DTGVSQNPRHKITKRGQNVTFRCDPISEHNRLYWYRQTLGQGPEFLTYFQNEAQLEKSRLLSDRFSAERPKGSFSTLEIQRTEQGDSAMYLCASSFSGHVYGYTFGSGTRLTVV.

This clonotype was detected ten times or more. CDR3 bases: TGTGCCAGCAGCCTGACAGACAATCAGCCCCAGCATTTT. The encoded protein is CASSLTDNQPQHF. This sequence joins TRBV9 and TRBJ1-5, with D perhaps matching TRBD1 (5 bases). The V and J ends lost 4 bases and 3 bases respectively, with 8 bases between them. CDR1 and CDR2 (germline): SGDLS, YYNGEE. The CDR3 is 13 amino acids. Combining the CDR3 with reference TRBV9 and TRBJ1-5 gives the whole variable domain DSGVTQTPKHLITATGQRVTLRCSPRSGDLSVYWYQQSLDQGLQFLIQYYNGEERAKGNILERFSAQQFPDLHSELNLSSLELGDSALYFCASSLTDNQPQHFGDGTRLSIL.

The chain links TRBV7-8 to TRBJ2-6; D is unresolved. Germline lookup yields CDR1 SGHVS and CDR2 FQNEAQ. V was shortened by 2 bases and J by 0 bases, with 8 bases between the two germline ends. The CDR3 has 16 amino acids. The CDR3 coding sequence is TGTGCCAGCAGCTTAAAGTCCTCCTCTGGGGCCAACGTCCTGACTTTC. Translation gives CASSLKSSSGANVLTF.

On this clonotype: A much larger clone sits a single nucleotide away, making a read error possible. The chain's CDR3 is CASSLSFIPRETQYF. For the CDR3, the DNA is TGTGCCAGCAGCTTATCGTTTATCCCGAGGGAGACCCAGTACTTC. The V call is TRBV7-6, the J call TRBJ2-5; no firm D call. The CDR3 loop spans 15 amino acids. The germline V gene encodes CDR1 SGHVS and CDR2 FNYEAQ. V was cut by 2 bases and J by 5 bases, with 15 bases left in between.

The rearrangement links TRBV6-1 to TRBJ1-1; D is undetermined. Germline lookup yields CDR1 MNHNS and CDR2 SASEGT. Trimming shortened V by 7 bases and J by 4 bases, and 16 bases separated the two germline ends. The CDR3 extends over 14 amino acids. CDR3 protein: CASNQEGWGTEAFF. DNA of the CDR3: TGTGCCAGCAATCAGGAGGGCTGGGGCACTGAAGCTTTCTTT.